This TCR beta chain emerged from a study of OX40 agonist ivuxolimab in advanced cancers. Looking at the study overall: Each dose-escalation patient presented with hepatocellular carcinoma, melanoma, renal cell or head and neck cancer.

The method was immunoSEQ multiplex PCR; TCRdb's version includes in-frame clones alone and lacks a portion of them. The sample lists about 91,000 clones, around 84% occurring once. The study's findings and limits: The study did not work out the antigen specificity of the expanded peripheral T cells. In the 0.1-3.0 mg/kg groups, partial responders showed among the lowest expansion.

From germline, CDR1 is SGHRS and CDR2 YFSETQ. The CDR3 consists of 15 residues. With 4 bases clipped from V and 5 bases from J, the junction kept 8 bases outside the gene matches. The sample holds one count of this clone. Antigen specificity is unknown. Source: CD4+ or CD8+ T cells sorted from blood, taken in a trial of the OX40 agonist ivuxolimab. V and J are TRBV5-1 and TRBJ2-2, with TRBD1 identical over 7 bases. This TCR derives from an adult with an advanced solid tumor such as melanoma, head and neck, liver or kidney cancer. CDR3 protein: CASSISGTDTGELFF. CDR3 DNA: TGCGCCAGCAGCATTTCCGGGACAGATACCGGGGAGCTGTTTTTT.